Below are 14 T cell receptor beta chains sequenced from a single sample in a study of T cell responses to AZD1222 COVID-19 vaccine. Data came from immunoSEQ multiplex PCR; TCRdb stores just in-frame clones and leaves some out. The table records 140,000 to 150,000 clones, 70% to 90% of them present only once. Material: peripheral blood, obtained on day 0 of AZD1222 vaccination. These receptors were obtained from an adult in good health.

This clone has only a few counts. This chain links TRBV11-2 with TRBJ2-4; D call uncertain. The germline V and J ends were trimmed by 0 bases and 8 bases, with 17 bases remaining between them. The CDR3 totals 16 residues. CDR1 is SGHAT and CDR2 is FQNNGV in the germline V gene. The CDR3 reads CASSLEPPGFQDIQYF. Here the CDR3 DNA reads TGTGCCAGCAGCTTAGAACCCCCCGGGTTTCAGGACATTCAGTACTTC.

The CDR3 protein is CASSLGGLQPQHF. In nucleotides, the CDR3 is TGTGCCAGCAGCTTGGGAGGACTTCAGCCCCAGCATTTT. The rearrangement joins TRBV7-2 to TRBJ1-5, with D uncertain. Germline-derived CDR1 and CDR2 are SGHTA and FQGNSA. The CDR3 runs 13 residues. With 3 bases removed from V and 6 bases from J, the gap between germline ends came to 9 bases.

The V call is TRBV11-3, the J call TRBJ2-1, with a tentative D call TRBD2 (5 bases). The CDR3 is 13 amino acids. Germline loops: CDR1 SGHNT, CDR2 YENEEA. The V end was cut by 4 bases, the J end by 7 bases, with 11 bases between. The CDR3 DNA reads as TGTGCCAGCAGCTCACCCTGGGAGAATGAGCAGTTCTTC. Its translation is CASSSPWENEQFF.

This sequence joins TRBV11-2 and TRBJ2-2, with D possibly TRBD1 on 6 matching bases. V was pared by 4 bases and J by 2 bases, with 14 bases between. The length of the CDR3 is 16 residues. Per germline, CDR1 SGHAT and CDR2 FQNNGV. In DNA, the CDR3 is TGTGCCAGCAGCTCCTTACCGGGACACAACACCGGGGAGCTGTTTTTT. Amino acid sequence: CASSSLPGHNTGELFF.

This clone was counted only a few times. In DNA, the CDR3 is TGCGCCAGCAGTGAGGAGTGGGACCAGCCCCAGCATTTT. Amino acids: CASSEEWDQPQHF. J is TRBJ1-5 and V is TRBV10-1; D perhaps matches TRBD1 (5 bases). This CDR3 comprises 13 residues. CDR1 and CDR2 from the germline V gene are WNHNN and SYGVQD (reference sequence). Trimming stripped 2 bases from V and 7 bases from J, with 9 bases between.

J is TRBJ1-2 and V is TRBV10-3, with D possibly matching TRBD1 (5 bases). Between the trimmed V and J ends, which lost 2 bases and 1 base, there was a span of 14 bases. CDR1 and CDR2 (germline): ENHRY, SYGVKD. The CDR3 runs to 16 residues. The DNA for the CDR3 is TGTGCCATCAGTGAGACCCTTGGGGGGTTTAACTATGGCTACACCTTC. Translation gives CAISETLGGFNYGYTF.

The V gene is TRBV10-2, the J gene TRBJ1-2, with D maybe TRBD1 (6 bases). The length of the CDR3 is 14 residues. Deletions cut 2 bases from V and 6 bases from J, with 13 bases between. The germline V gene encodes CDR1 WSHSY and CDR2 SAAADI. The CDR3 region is CASSEGDILHGYTF. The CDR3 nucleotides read TGCGCCAGCAGTGAGGGGGACATACTCCATGGCTACACCTTC.

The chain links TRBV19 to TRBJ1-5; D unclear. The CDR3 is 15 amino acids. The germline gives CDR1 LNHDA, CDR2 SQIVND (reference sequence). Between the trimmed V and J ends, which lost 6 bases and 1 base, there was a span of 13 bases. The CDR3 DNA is TGTGCCAGTAGGAGCCTCCAGGCGAGCAATCAGCCCCAGCATTTT. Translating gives CASRSLQASNQPQHF.

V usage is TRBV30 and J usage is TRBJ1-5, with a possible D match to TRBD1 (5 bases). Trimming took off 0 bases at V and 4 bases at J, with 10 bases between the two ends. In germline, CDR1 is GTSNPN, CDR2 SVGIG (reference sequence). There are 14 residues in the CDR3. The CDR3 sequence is CAWSVKGVNQPQHF. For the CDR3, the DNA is TGTGCCTGGAGTGTAAAAGGGGTTAATCAGCCCCAGCATTTT.

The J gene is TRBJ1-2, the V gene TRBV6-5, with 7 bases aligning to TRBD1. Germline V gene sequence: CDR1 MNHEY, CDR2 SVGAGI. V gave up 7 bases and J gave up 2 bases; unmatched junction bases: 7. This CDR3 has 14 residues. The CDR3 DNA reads TGTGCCAGCACCGTGACAGGGCCCAACTATGGCTACACCTTC. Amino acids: CASTVTGPNYGYTF.

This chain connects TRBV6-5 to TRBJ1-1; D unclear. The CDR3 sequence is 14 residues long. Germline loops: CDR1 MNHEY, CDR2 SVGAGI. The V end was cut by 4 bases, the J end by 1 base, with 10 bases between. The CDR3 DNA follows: TGTGCCAGCAGTTCTAGGACGGGGAACACTGAAGCTTTCTTT. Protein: CASSSRTGNTEAFF.

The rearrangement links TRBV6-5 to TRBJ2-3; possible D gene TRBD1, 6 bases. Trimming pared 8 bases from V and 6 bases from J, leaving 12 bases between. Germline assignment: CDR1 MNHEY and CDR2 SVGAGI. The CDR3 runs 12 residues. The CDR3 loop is CASGGQTDTQYF. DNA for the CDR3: TGTGCCAGCGGGGGCCAGACGGATACGCAGTATTTT.

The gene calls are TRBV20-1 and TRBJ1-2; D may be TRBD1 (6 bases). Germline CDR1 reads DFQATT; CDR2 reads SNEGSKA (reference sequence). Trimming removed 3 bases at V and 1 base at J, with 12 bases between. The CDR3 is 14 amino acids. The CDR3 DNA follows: TGCAGTGCTAGTCCGGCAGGGGATAACTATGGCTACACCTTC. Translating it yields CSASPAGDNYGYTF.

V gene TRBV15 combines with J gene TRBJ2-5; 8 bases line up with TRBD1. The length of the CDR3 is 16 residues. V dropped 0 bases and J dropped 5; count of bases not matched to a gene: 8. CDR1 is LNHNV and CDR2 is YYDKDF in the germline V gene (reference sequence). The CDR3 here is CATSRDRTGMVETQYF. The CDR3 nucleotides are TGTGCCACCAGCAGAGATAGGACAGGGATGGTTGAGACCCAGTACTTC.